The text below deals with one T cell receptor (beta chain). CDR1 and CDR2 from the germline V gene are SGHAT and FQDESV (reference sequence). Trimming left V 2 bases short and J 3 bases short, with 7 bases between. There are 13 residues in the CDR3. These data come from a study of memory CD4+ T cells and cytomegalovirus serostatus. Here immunoSEQ multiplex PCR was the method, and the copy in TCRdb shows in-frame clones only, minus some. Of roughly 40,000 clones in the sample, roughly 78% were seen once. The sort gate was single viable CD3+CD4+CD8-CD45RO+ cells for memory CD4+ T cells. The chain links TRBV11-1 to TRBJ1-1; the D is unclear. The origin of this receptor is an adult in good health and CMV-seronegative. Sequenced: memory CD4+ T cells from blood. The CDR3 DNA follows: TGTGCCAGCAGCTTACGGTTGGACACTGAAGCTTTCTTT. Its protein product is CASSLRLDTEAFF.